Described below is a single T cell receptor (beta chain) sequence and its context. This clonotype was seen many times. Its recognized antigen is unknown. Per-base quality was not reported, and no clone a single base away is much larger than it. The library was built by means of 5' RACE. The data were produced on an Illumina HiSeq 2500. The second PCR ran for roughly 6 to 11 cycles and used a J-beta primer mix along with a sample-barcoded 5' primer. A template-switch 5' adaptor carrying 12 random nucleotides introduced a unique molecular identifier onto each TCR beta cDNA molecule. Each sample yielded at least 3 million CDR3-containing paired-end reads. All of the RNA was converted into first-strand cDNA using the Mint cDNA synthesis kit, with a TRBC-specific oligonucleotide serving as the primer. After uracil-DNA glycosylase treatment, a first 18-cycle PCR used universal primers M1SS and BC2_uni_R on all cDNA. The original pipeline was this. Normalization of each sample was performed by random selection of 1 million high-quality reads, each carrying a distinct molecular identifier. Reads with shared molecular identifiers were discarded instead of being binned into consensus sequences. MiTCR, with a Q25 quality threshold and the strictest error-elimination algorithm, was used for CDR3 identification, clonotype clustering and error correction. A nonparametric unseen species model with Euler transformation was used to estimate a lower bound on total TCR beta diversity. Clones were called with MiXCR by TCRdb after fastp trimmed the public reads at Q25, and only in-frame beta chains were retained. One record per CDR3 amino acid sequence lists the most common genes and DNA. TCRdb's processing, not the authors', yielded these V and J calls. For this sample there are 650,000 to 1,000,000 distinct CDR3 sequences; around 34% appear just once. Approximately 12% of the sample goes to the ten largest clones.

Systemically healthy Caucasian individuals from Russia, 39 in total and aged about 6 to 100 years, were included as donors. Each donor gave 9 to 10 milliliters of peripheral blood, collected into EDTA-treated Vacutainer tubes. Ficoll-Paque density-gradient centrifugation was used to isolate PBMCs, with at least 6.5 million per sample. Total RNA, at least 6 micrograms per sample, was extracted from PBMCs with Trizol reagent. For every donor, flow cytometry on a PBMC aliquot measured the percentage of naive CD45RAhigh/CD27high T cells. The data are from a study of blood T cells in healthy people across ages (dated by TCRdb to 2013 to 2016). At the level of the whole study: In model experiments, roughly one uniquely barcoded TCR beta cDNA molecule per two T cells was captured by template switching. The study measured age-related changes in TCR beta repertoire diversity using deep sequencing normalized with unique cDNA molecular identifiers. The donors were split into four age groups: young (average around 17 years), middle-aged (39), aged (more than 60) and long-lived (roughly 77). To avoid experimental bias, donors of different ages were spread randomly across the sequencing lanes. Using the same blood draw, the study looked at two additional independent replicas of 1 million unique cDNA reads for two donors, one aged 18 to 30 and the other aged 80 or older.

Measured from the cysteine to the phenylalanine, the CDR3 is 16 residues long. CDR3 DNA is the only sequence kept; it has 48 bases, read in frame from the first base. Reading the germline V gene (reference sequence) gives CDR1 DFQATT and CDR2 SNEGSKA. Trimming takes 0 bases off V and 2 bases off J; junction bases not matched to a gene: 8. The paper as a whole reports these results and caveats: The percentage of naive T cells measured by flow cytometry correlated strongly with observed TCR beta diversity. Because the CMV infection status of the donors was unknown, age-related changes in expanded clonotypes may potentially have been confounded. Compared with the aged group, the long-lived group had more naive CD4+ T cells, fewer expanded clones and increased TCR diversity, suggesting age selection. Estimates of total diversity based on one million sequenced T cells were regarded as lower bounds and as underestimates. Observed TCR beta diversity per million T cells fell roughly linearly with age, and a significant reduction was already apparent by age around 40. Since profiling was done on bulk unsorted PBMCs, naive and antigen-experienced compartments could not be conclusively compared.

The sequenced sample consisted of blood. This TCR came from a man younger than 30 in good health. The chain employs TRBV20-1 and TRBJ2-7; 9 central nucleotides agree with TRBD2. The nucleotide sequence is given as TGCAGTGCTAGAGATGACGGGACTAGCCCTACCTACGAGCAGTACTTC. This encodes CSARDDGTSPTYEQYF.